The 19 T cell receptor beta chains below all came from one sample that was sequenced in a study of human thymus T cells. Corrective heart surgery yielded resections, and these provided the thymus tissue. Generated by immunoSEQ multiplex PCR, the TCRdb table keeps only in-frame clones and is missing some. Altogether some 72,000 clones are present, around 96% being singletons, with the ten largest covering 0.031%. Material for sequencing was thymus tissue. The receptors were gathered from a boy under two years old with a congenital heart defect but otherwise immunologically healthy.

The V and J genes are TRBV6-5 and TRBJ1-6, with TRBD1 as a possible D gene (6 bases). The CDR3 runs 13 residues. The germline V gene encodes CDR1 MNHEY and CDR2 SVGAGI. V was pared by 3 bases and J by 7 bases, with 7 bases between. The CDR3 DNA reads as TGTGCCAGCAGTTATCAGGGGAATTCACCCCTCCACTTT. Amino acids: CASSYQGNSPLHF.

V usage is TRBV7-8 and J usage is TRBJ2-7; no clear D. CDR3 length: 18 residues. V was shortened by 5 bases and J by 7 bases, with 30 bases between the two germline ends. Germline-derived CDR1 and CDR2 are SGHVS and FQNEAQ. In DNA, the CDR3 is TGTGCCAGCAGCCGAGCTCGATGCGCTGGATTTGTTGTGCGGGAGCAGTACTTC. Amino acids: CASSRARCAGFVVREQYF.

The rearrangement joins TRBV5-1 to TRBJ2-2; D might be TRBD1 (6 bases). The CDR3 is 16 amino acids. V lost 5 bases, J lost 1 base, and 15 bases lay in between. CDR1 SGHRS and CDR2 YFSETQ come from the germline V gene. The CDR3 region has the DNA TGCGCCAGCAGGTGGGGTACAGGGAAGAACACCGGGGAGCTGTTTTTT. As protein: CASRWGTGKNTGELFF.

Worth noting for this clone: Since the CDR3 does not end with the conserved phenylalanine or tryptophan, this likely comes from a read error. Because the CDR3's place on the DNA is in doubt, the DNA is left out and the CDR3 is given as listed by TCRdb. This sequence joins TRBV20-1 and TRBJ1-2. Germline V gene lookup returns CDR1 DFQATT and CDR2 SNEGSKA (reference sequence). The CDR3 extends over 8 residues, inclusive of both ends. CDR3 sequence reads: CSAGWPPA.

The chain employs TRBV14 and TRBJ1-4; unclear D gene. Trimming cost V 1 base and J 9 bases, with 12 bases left between them. The CDR3 spans 14 residues. Germline V gene data show CDR1 as SGHDN and CDR2 as FVKESK. The CDR3 nucleotides read TGTGCCAGCAGCCAAGGAGGGAAACGGAAAAAACTGTTTTTT. It codes for CASSQGGKRKKLFF.

V usage is TRBV11-2 and J usage is TRBJ1-6; D call uncertain. V was shortened by 1 base and J by 7 bases, with 11 bases between the two germline ends. This CDR3 has 15 residues. Per germline, CDR1 SGHAT and CDR2 FQNNGV. The CDR3 DNA reads TGTGCCAGCAGCTTAGGGGAGCGCGACAATTCACCCCTCCACTTT. It codes for CASSLGERDNSPLHF.

The J gene is TRBJ1-2, the V gene TRBV5-6; TRBD1 might be the D (6 bases). V lost 5 bases, J lost 0 bases, and 17 bases lay in between. CDR1 is SGHDT, CDR2 YYEEEE, per germline. The CDR3 spans 16 residues. CDR3 sequence reads: CASSYREFPTNYGYTF. In DNA, the CDR3 is TGTGCCAGCAGTTACAGGGAGTTTCCGACTAACTATGGCTACACCTTC.

The chain couples TRBV7-9 to TRBJ2-1; 10 nucleotides align to TRBD2. The CDR3 has 18 residues. Losses at the gene ends were 1 base for V and 4 bases for J; bases not matched to a gene: 10. Germline V gives CDR1 SEHNR, CDR2 FQNEAQ (reference sequence). The CDR3 nucleotides read TGTGCCAGCAGCTTAGATCGGCTAGCGGGAGAGGTTTACAATGAGCAGTTCTTC. It codes for CASSLDRLAGEVYNEQFF.

The gene calls are TRBV6-5 and TRBJ2-3; D may be TRBD2 (5 bases). Per the germline V gene, CDR1 is MNHEY and CDR2 is SVGAGI. The germline V and J ends were trimmed by 10 bases and 2 bases, with 19 bases remaining between them. The CDR3 consists of 15 residues. CDR3 nucleotide sequence: TGTGCCACCTCTGTTGGAGGCGGTTCCACAGATACGCAGTATTTT. This encodes CATSVGGGSTDTQYF.

This clone was recorded once. Sequence at one end of the junction differs from germline and may be a read error. The rearrangement uses TRBV20-1 and TRBJ2-7; TRBD2 is a possible D gene (6 bases). Germline V lookup: CDR1 DFQATT, CDR2 SNEGSKA (reference sequence). The CDR3 totals 11 residues. The CDR3 region has the DNA TGCAGTGCCCAGAGAGAGTGGGAGGACGTCTTC. Amino acids: CSAQREWEDVF.

The chain uses TRBV5-6 and TRBJ2-7; D might be TRBD2 (6 bases). Germline V gene lookup returns CDR1 SGHDT and CDR2 YYEEEE. V was cut by 3 bases and J by 12 bases, with 25 bases left in between. The CDR3 length is 15 residues. The CDR3 sequence is CASSWFSGPGDRPYF. The DNA of the CDR3 is TGTGCCAGCAGCTGGTTTAGCGGACCCGGGGACCGTCCGTACTTC.

The chain uses TRBV6-5 and TRBJ2-5; D may correspond to TRBD1 or TRBD2 (5 bases each). CDR3 length: 14 residues. V lost 2 bases and J 1 base, leaving 8 bases between the germline ends. Germline V gene sequence: CDR1 MNHEY, CDR2 SVGAGI. DNA for the CDR3: TGTGCCAGCAGTTACGGGGGATCCCAAGAGACCCAGTACTTC. Its translation is CASSYGGSQETQYF.

This rearrangement joins TRBV10-2 to TRBJ2-2; 8 nucleotides match TRBD2. Germline V gene data show CDR1 as WSHSY and CDR2 as SAAADI. V trimming: 8 bases; J trimming: 6 bases; junction bases outside the gene matches: 8. This CDR3 has 14 residues. The CDR3 sequence is CASAQRERPGELFF. The CDR3 coding sequence is TGCGCCAGCGCTCAGCGGGAGAGGCCCGGGGAGCTGTTTTTT.

The CDR3, as DNA: TGTGCCAGCAGCCAAGTAGGGACTGAAGCTTTCTTT. Translating gives CASSQVGTEAFF. This chain links TRBV6-5 with TRBJ1-1; D is ambiguous. The CDR3 is made up of 12 amino acids. Trimming left V 6 bases short and J 5 bases short, with 10 bases between. Looked up from germline, CDR1 is MNHEY and CDR2 is SVGAGI.

This chain joins TRBV7-9 and TRBJ1-2; 9 nucleotides align to TRBD1. After removal of 2 bases from V and 8 bases from J, the junction contained 12 bases not matched to a gene. The germline gives CDR1 SEHNR, CDR2 FQNEAQ (reference sequence). This CDR3 comprises 16 residues. In nucleotides, the CDR3 is TGTGCCAGCAGCTTATATCCCACAGGGGGCTCCTGCGGCTACACCTTC. Protein: CASSLYPTGGSCGYTF. Full variable domain (missing parts from reference TRBV7-9 and TRBJ1-2): DTGVSQNPRHKITKRGQNVTFRCDPISEHNRLYWYRQTLGQGPEFLTYFQNEAQLEKSRLLSDRFSAERPKGSFSTLEIQRTEQGDSAMYLCASSLYPTGGSCGYTFGSGTRLTVV.

The chain carries TRBV7-8 and TRBJ2-7; TRBD1 agrees at 8 bases. CDR1 and CDR2 (germline): SGHVS, FQNEAQ. The V gene end was trimmed by 0 bases and the J gene end by 5 bases; junction bases not matched to a gene: 9. The CDR3 covers 16 residues. Here the CDR3 DNA reads TGTGCCAGCAGCTTAGCCCGGGACAGGCGGTTCCACGAGCAGTACTTC. It codes for CASSLARDRRFHEQYF. Full variable domain (missing parts from reference TRBV7-8 and TRBJ2-7): GAGVSQSPRYKVAKRGQDVALRCDPISGHVSLFWYQQALGQGPEFLTYFQNEAQLDKSGLPSDRFFAERPEGSVSTLKIQRTQQEDSAVYLCASSLARDRRFHEQYFGPGTRLTVT.

This clone has a single count. This chain uses TRBV11-3 with TRBJ2-2; D not certain. CDR1 is SGHNT and CDR2 is YENEEA in the germline V gene. V lost 1 base and J lost 3, with 6 bases in between. The CDR3 sequence is 14 residues long. The CDR3 nucleotides read TGTGCCAGCAGCTTAGTAAGGGACACCGGGGAGCTGTTTTTT. Translating it yields CASSLVRDTGELFF. The full variable domain, its missing parts supplied by reference TRBV11-3 and TRBJ2-2, is EAGVVQSPRYKIIEKKQPVAFWCNPISGHNTLYWYLQNLGQGPELLIRYENEEAVDDSQLPKDRFSAERLKGVDSTLKIQPAELGDSAVYLCASSLVRDTGELFFGEGSRLTVL.

This clone was recorded once. This rearrangement joins TRBV6-6 to TRBJ1-1, with D unresolved. V lost 2 bases and J 7 bases, leaving 20 bases between the germline ends. Germline-derived CDR1 and CDR2 are MNHNY and SVGAGI (reference sequence). The CDR3 has 16 residues. The CDR3 sequence is CASSYVLWQRPHEAFF. Written as DNA, the CDR3 is TGTGCCAGCAGTTACGTTTTATGGCAGAGACCCCATGAAGCTTTCTTT.

The chain has TRBV7-9 and TRBJ2-1, with D unresolved. The CDR3 loop spans 15 amino acids. CDR1 SEHNR and CDR2 FQNEAQ come from the germline V gene (reference sequence). Trimming left V 3 bases short and J 0 bases short, with 9 bases between. This chain's CDR3 is CASSLTNLSYNEQFF. The CDR3 bases are TGTGCCAGCAGCTTGACCAACCTCTCCTACAATGAGCAGTTCTTC.